The rows below give T cell receptor beta chains drawn from one sample of a study of radiation and T cells in renal cell carcinoma. Only in-frame clones appear in the TCRdb table, and some are missing; sequencing was by immunoSEQ multiplex PCR. The data hold 110,000 to 150,000 clones, with about 88% observed a single time. The sample consisted of blood, taken from a patient whose treatment included radiotherapy and nephrectomy. The receptors originated from a woman aged 45-65 years with renal cell carcinoma. The CDR3 runs from the conserved cysteine through the conserved F or W. A D gene is named only where the DNA matches it firmly. Size is stated for part of the rows, as once, few or many counts, or as a class when the clone is expanded.

D	size	V	J	DNA	CDR3
TRBD2	NA	TRBV4-2	TRBJ2-2	TGTGCCAGCAGCCCAGCAGGAGAGCGGGGGACCACCGGGGAGCTGTTTTTT	CASSPAGERGTTGELFF
NA	once	TRBV30	TRBJ1-6	TGTGCCTATCGGGGGGGGGTTCGTTCACCCCTCCACTTT	CAYRGGVRSPLHF
TRBD1	NA	TRBV19	TRBJ2-2	TGTGCCAGTAGTATAGCTCAGGGGGCAAGCGGGGAGCTGTTTTTT	CASSIAQGASGELFF
NA	NA	TRBV7-2	TRBJ2-1	TGTGCCAGCAGCTTAGTGCAGGGTTTATACAATGAGCAGTTCTTC	CASSLVQGLYNEQFF
NA	NA	TRBV18	TRBJ1-5	TGTGCCAGCTCACGTACTAGCAGCAATCAGCCCCAGCATTTT	CASSRTSSNQPQHF
NA	NA	TRBV6-6	TRBJ2-1	TGTGCCAGCAGTTACAGGGGGTACAATGAGCAGTTCTTC	CASSYRGYNEQFF
NA	NA	TRBV7-8	TRBJ2-3	TGTGCCAGCAGCATAACGGGGGGCCTCGCAGATACGCAGTATTTT	CASSITGGLADTQYF
TRBD1	NA	TRBV7-8	TRBJ1-3	TGTGCCAGCAGCTCCAGGGGGCGAGGGACTGGAAACACCATATATTTT	CASSSRGRGTGNTIYF
NA	NA	TRBV30	TRBJ1-6	TGTGCCTGGACAGGGAATAATTCACCCCTCCACTTT	CAWTGNNSPLHF
NA	NA	TRBV2	TRBJ1-5	TGTGCCAGCAGCGACGTAGGGGGGCCGGTAGGGCAGCCCCAGCATTTT	CASSDVGGPVGQPQHF
TRBD1	NA	TRBV7-3	TRBJ1-1	TGTGCCAGCAGCTCTTCAGGGGGCGGTTGGGGCACTGAAGCTTTCTTT	CASSSSGGGWGTEAFF
NA	once	TRBV7-9	TRBJ2-7	TGTGCCAGCAGCTTAAGCGGTGCCTACGAGCAGTACTTC	CASSLSGAYEQYF
NA	NA	TRBV30	TRBJ2-5	TGTGCCTGGAGTGTGAAGGCAGGGGGGCAAGAGACCCAGTACTTC	CAWSVKAGGQETQYF
NA	NA	TRBV7-9	TRBJ2-4	TGTGCCAGTAGCCTCCAGGGAACCAAAAACATTCAGTACTTC	CASSLQGTKNIQYF
TRBD1	NA	TRBV7-8	TRBJ1-1	TGTGCCAGCAGCATAACAGGGGGGGCTGAAGCTTTCTTT	CASSITGGAEAFF
NA	NA	TRBV19	TRBJ1-3	TGTGCCAGTATTCGGTCGACGGTCTCTGGAAACACCATATATTTT	CASIRSTVSGNTIYF
TRBD1	once	TRBV7-9	TRBJ1-1	TGTGCCAGCAGCGGACAGGGCGGCACTGAAGCTTTCTTT	CASSGQGGTEAFF
TRBD2	NA	TRBV13	TRBJ2-2	TGTGCCAGCAAGCGGGGGGGTGACACCGGGGAGCTGTTTTTT	CASKRGGDTGELFF
NA	NA	TRBV6-6	TRBJ1-6	TGTGCCAGCAGTTATCCCGACCGTGATTCACCCCTCCACTTT	CASSYPDRDSPLHF
TRBD2	NA	TRBV5-4	TRBJ2-5	TGTGCCAGCAGCTTAGCGGGAGTGCAAGAGACCCAGTACTTC	CASSLAGVQETQYF
NA	NA	TRBV6-6	TRBJ2-7	TGTGCCAGCAGCCCCGGAGAGGCCTACGAGCAGTACTTC	CASSPGEAYEQYF
TRBD1	few	TRBV2	TRBJ2-7	TGTGCCAGCAGTGGGTTACAGGGGACCAACCACGAGCAGTACTTC	CASSGLQGTNHEQYF
TRBD2	NA	TRBV7-7	TRBJ2-1	TGTGCTAGCAGCTTAGGCCTGACTAGCGGGGGGGTAAATGAGCAGTTCTTC	CASSLGLTSGGVNEQFF
NA	NA	TRBV11-2	TRBJ1-2	TGTGCCAGCAGCTTGGACGGGGGGCCCCAGGGCTATGGCTACACCTTC	CASSLDGGPQGYGYTF
TRBD2	NA	TRBV5-1	TRBJ2-7	TGCGCCAGCAGCTTGGTCGGGGGGGCGGCCGAGCAGTACTTC	CASSLVGGAAEQYF
NA	few	TRBV6-1	TRBJ2-2	TGTGCCAGCAGTGAGGGCGGGGAGCTGTTTTTT	CASSEGGELFF
TRBD1	NA	TRBV19	TRBJ2-7	TGTGCCAGTAGTATGCAGGGGGCAACTCAGTTCTACGAGCAGTACTTC	CASSMQGATQFYEQYF
NA	NA	TRBV15	TRBJ1-6	TGTGCCACCAGCAGAGCTCCGACCGCAGAATCACCCCTCCACTTT	CATSRAPTAESPLHF
NA	once	TRBV2	TRBJ1-6	TGTGCCAGCACGGCGGGCCTTGGGTCACCCCTCCACTTT	CASTAGLGSPLHF
NA	NA	TRBV9	TRBJ1-6	TGTGCCAGCAGCGCCGGGACGTCGGGTTCACCCCTCCACTTT	CASSAGTSGSPLHF
TRBD1	NA	TRBV5-1	TRBJ1-2	TGCGCCAGCAGCTTGCAGGGGACAGGGGAGGTCTACACCTTC	CASSLQGTGEVYTF
NA	NA	TRBV9	TRBJ1-3	TGTGCCAGCAGCCATTCAGATACTGGAAACACCATATATTTT	CASSHSDTGNTIYF
TRBD1	NA	TRBV6-5	TRBJ1-3	TGTGCCAGCAGTTCGGACAGGGGGCCTGGAAACACCATATATTTT	CASSSDRGPGNTIYF
TRBD1	once	TRBV5-1	TRBJ2-5	TGCGCCAGCACTACAGGGGAGTTTAGAGAGACCCAGTACTTC	CASTTGEFRETQYF
NA	NA	TRBV7-9	TRBJ1-2	TGTGCCAGCAGCGTACAGGGAAGTGGCTACACCTTC	CASSVQGSGYTF